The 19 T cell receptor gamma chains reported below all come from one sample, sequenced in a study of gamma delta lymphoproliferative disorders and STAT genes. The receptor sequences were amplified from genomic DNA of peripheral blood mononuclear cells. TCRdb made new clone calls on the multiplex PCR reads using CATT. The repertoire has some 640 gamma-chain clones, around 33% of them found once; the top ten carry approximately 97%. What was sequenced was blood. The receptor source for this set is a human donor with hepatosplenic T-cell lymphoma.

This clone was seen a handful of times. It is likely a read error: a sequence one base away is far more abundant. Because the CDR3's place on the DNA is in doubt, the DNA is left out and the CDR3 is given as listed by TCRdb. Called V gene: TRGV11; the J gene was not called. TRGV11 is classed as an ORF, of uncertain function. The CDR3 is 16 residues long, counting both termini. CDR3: CTTVPAGLDRRWFKIF.

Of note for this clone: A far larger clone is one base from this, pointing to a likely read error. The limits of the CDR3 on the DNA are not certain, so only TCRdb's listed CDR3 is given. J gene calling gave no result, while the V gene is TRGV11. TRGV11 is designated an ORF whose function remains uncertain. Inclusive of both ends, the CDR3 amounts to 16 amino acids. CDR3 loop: CTTVPAGLDTGWFKIF.

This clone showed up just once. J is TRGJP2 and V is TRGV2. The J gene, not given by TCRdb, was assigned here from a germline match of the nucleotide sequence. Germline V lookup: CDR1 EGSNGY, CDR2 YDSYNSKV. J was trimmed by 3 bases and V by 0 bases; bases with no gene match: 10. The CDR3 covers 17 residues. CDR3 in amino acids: CATWDGLLVGSDWIKTF. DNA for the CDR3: TGTGCCACCTGGGACGGGCTTCTAGTAGGTAGTGATTGGATCAAGACGTTT.

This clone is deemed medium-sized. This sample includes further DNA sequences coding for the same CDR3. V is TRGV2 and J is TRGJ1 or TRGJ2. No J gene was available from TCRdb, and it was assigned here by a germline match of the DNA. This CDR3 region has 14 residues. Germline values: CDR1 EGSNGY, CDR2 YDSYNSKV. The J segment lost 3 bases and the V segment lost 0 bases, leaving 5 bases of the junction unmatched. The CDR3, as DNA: TGTGCCACCTGGGACGGGCAATTTTATTATAAGAAACTCTTT. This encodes CATWDGQFYYKKLF.

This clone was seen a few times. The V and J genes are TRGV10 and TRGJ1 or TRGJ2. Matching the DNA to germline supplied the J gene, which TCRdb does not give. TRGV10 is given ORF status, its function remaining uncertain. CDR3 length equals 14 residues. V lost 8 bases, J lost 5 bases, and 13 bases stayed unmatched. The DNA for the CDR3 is TGTGCTGCGTGGGATTATAAACTGCATTATAAGAAACTCTTT. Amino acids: CAAWDYKLHYKKLF.

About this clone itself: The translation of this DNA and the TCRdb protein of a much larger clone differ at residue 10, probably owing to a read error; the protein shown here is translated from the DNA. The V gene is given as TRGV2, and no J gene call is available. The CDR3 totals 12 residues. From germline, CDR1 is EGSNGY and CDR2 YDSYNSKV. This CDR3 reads CATWDGHYKRLF. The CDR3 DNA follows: TGTGCCACCTGGGACGGGCATTATAAGAGACTCTTT.

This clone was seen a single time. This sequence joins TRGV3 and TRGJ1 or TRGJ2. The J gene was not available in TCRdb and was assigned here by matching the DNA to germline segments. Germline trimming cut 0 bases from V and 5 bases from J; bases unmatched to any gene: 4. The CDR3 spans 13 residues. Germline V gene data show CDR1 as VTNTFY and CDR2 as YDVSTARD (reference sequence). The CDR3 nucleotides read TGTGCCACCTGGGACAGGCGGGATTATAAGAAACTCTTT. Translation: CATWDRRDYKKLF.

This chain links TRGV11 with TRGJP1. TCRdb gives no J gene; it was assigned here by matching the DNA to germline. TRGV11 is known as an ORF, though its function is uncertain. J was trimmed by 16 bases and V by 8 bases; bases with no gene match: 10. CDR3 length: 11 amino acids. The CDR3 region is CACWTNGSKIF. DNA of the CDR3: TGTGCCTGCTGGACTAACGGGTCCAAGATATTT.

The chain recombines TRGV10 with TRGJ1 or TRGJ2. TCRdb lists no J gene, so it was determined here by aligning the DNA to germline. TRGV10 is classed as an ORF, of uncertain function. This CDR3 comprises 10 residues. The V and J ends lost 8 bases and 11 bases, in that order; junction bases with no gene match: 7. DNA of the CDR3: TGTGCTGCGTGGGATGACGAGAAACTCTTT. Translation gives CAAWDDEKLF.

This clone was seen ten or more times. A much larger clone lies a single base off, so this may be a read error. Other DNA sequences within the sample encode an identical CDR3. Written as DNA, the CDR3 is TGTGCCACCTGGGATAATAGCAGTGATTGGATCAAGACGTTT. Its translation: CATWDNSSDWIKTF. This chain links TRGV8 with TRGJP2. No J gene was available from TCRdb, and it was assigned here by a germline match of the DNA. The CDR3 length is 14 residues. CDR1 VENAVY and CDR2 YDSYNSRV come from the germline V gene.

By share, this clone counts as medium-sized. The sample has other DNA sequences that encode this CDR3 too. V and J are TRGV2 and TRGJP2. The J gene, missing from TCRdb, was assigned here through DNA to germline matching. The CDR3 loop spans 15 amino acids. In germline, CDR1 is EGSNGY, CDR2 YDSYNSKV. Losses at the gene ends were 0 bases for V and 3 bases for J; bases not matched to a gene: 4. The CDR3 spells CATWDGRGSDWIKTF. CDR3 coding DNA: TGTGCCACCTGGGACGGGCGGGGTAGTGATTGGATCAAGACGTTT.

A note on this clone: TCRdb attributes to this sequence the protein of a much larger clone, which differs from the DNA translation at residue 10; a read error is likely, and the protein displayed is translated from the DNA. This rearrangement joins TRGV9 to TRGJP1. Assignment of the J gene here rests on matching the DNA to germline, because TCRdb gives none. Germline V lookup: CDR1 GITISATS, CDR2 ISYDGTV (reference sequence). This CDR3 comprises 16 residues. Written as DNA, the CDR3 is TGTGCCTTGTGGGCCCCTGCCGATACCAATGGTTGGTTCAAGATATTT. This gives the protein CALWAPADTNGWFKIF.

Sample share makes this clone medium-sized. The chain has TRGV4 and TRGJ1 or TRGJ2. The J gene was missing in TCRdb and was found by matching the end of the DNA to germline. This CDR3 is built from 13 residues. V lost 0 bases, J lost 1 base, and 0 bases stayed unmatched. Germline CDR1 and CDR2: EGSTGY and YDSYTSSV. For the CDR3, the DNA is TGTGCCACCTGGGATGGGAATTATTATAAGAAACTCTTT. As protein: CATWDGNYYKKLF.

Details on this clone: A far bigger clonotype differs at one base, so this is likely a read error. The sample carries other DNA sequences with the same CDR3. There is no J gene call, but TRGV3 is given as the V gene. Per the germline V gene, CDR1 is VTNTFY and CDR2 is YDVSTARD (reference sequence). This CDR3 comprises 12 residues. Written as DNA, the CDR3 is TGTGCCACCTGGGACAGGCAATATAAGAAACTATTT. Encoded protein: CATWDRQYKKLF.

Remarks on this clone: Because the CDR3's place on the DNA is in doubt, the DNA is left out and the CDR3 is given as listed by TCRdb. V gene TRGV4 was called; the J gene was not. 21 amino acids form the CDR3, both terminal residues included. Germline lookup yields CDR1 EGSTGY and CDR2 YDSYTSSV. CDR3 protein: CATWDGPNFVIRNSLAVEQHF.

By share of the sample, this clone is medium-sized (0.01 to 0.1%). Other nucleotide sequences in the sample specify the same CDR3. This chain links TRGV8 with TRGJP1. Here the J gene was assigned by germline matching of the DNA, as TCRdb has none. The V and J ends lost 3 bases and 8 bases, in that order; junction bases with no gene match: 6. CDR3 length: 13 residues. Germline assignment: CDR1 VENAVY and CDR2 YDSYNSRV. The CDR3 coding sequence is TGTGCCACCTGGGATCCTCCCGGTTGGTTCAAGATATTT. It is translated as CATWDPPGWFKIF.

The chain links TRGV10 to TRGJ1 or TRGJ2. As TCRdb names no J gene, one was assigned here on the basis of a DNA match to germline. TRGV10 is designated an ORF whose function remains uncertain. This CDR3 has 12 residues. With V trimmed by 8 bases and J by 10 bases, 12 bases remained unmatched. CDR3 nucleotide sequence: TGTGCTGCGTGGGATTATGGAAGGAAGAAACTCTTT. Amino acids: CAAWDYGRKKLF.

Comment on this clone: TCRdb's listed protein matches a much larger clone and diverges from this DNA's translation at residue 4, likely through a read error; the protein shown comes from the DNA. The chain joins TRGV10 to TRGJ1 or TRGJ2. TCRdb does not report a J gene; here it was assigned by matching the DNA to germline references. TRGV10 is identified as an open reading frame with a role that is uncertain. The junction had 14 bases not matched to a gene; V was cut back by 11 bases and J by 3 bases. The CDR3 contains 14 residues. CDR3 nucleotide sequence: TGTGCTGCGCGGGATCTCTGCGCTTATTATAAGAAACTCTTT. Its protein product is CAARDLCAYYKKLF.

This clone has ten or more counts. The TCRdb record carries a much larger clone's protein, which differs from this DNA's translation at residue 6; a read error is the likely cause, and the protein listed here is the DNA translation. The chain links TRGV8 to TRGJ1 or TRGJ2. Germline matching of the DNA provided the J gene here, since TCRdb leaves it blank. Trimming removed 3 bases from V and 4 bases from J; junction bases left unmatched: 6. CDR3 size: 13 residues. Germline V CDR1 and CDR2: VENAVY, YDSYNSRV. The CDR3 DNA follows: TGTGCCACCTGGGATTGTTCGTATTATAAGAAACTCTTT. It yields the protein CATWDCSYYKKLF.